Listed below are T cell receptor beta chains from one sample, sequenced in a study of control samples from healthy donors and cancer patients. TCRdb's table, derived via immunoSEQ multiplex PCR, lists solely in-frame clones and lacks some. Altogether about 180,000 clones are present, 75% to 95% being singletons, with the ten largest covering roughly 2.1%. What was sequenced was blood. The receptors originated from a middle-aged woman in good health. Both conserved end residues are part of each CDR3. The D gene is left open where the match is weak. Clone size is given for some rows only: seen once, a few or many times, or a class if the clone is expanded.

TRBV24-1,.,TRBJ1-5,.,CATSDLLSQNSNQPQHF,TGTGCCACCAGTGATTTGCTTTCTCAAAATAGCAATCAGCCCCAGCATTTT
TRBV28,.,TRBJ1-5,.,CAGATVSNQPQHF,TGTGCCGGGGCGACAGTTAGCAATCAGCCCCAGCATTTT
TRBV2,.,TRBJ2-5,.,CASSDSGSQTQYF,TGTGCCAGCAGTGACTCGGGGTCCCAGACCCAGTACTTC
TRBV3-1/TRBV3-2,.,TRBJ2-5,.,CASSQDWQETQYF,TGTGCCAGCAGCCAAGACTGGCAAGAGACCCAGTACTTC
TRBV3-1/TRBV3-2,.,TRBJ2-7,.,CASSNSLTEQYF,TGTGCCAGCAGCAACTCCCTGACCGAGCAGTACTTC
TRBV5-1,.,TRBJ1-5,.,CASSLAGGSNRPQHF,TGCGCCAGCAGCTTGGCGGGAGGTAGCAATCGGCCCCAGCATTTT
TRBV6-5,.,TRBJ2-3,once,CASRGWGLADTQYF,TGTGCCAGCAGGGGTTGGGGGCTCGCAGATACGCAGTATTTT
TRBV18,TRBD1,TRBJ2-2,once,CASSPPNTGGANTGELFF,TGTGCCAGCTCACCACCTAATACAGGGGGCGCGAACACCGGGGAGCTGTTTTTT
TRBV6-2/TRBV6-3,.,TRBJ2-1,once,CASSTGLSYNEQFF,TGTGCCAGCAGCACGGGGCTCTCCTACAATGAGCAGTTCTTC
TRBV6-1,.,TRBJ1-3,.,CASSEEGVPSGNTIYF,TGTGCCAGCAGTGAAGAGGGAGTACCTTCCGGAAACACCATATATTTT
TRBV6-5,.,TRBJ1-2,.,CASSSGGNYGYTF,TGTGCCAGCAGTTCCGGGGGGAACTATGGCTACACCTTC
TRBV9,.,TRBJ1-4,.,CASSVGTTDNEKLFF,TGTGCCAGCAGCGTAGGGACGACGGATAATGAAAAACTGTTTTTT
TRBV5-4,TRBD1,TRBJ1-3,.,CASSLGTGRVVGNTIYF,TGTGCCAGCAGCTTGGGGACAGGCAGAGTGGTTGGAAACACCATATATTTT
TRBV27,.,TRBJ1-1,few,CASSLGIYAEAFF,TGTGCCAGCAGTCTCGGCATATACGCTGAAGCTTTCTTT
TRBV6-5,TRBD2,TRBJ2-2,.,CASTRGVGTGELFF,TGTGCCAGCACTCGGGGGGTAGGGACCGGGGAGCTGTTTTTT
TRBV11-2,TRBD2,TRBJ2-5,.,CASSLAGLGSGGGETQYF,TGTGCCAGCAGCTTAGCGGGTCTGGGTAGCGGGGGAGGCGAGACCCAGTACTTC
TRBV18,TRBD1,TRBJ2-5,.,CASSPQRGQGETQYF,TGTGCCAGCTCACCCCAGAGGGGGCAGGGAGAGACCCAGTACTTC
TRBV7-9,TRBD2,TRBJ2-5,.,CASSLGTSGGETQYF,TGTGCCAGCAGCTTAGGGACTAGCGGGGGAGAGACCCAGTACTTC
TRBV6-2/TRBV6-3,TRBD1,TRBJ2-7,.,CASSKTGRWGYEQYF,TGTGCCAGCAGTAAGACAGGGCGTTGGGGATACGAGCAGTACTTC
TRBV5-1,.,TRBJ1-1,.,CASSSYILAGEDTEAFF,TGCGCCAGCAGCTCCTACATTTTGGCAGGGGAGGACACTGAAGCTTTCTTT
TRBV9,.,TRBJ2-1,.,CASSAYGTPNEQFF,TGTGCCAGCAGCGCGTACGGGACACCTAATGAGCAGTTCTTC
TRBV5-1,TRBD1,TRBJ1-1,.,CASSFTGGSGTEAFF,TGCGCCAGCAGCTTTACAGGGGGCAGTGGCACTGAAGCTTTCTTT
TRBV5-1,.,TRBJ2-1,.,CASVGASSYNEQFF,TGCGCCAGCGTAGGGGCTAGCTCCTACAATGAGCAGTTCTTC
TRBV27,.,TRBJ1-1,once,CASSPICEAFF,TGTGCCAGCAGTCCCATTTGCGAAGCTTTCTTT
TRBV4-2,TRBD1,TRBJ1-2,.,CASSPTGGIYGYTF,TGTGCCAGCAGCCCCACAGGGGGAATCTATGGCTACACCTTC
TRBV24-1,.,TRBJ1-5,.,CATSFWWGFNQPQHF,TGTGCCACCAGCTTCTGGTGGGGGTTCAATCAGCCCCAGCATTTT
TRBV29-1,.,TRBJ2-5,.,CSVKRAGLETQYF,TGCAGCGTAAAAAGGGCGGGACTTGAGACCCAGTACTTC
TRBV18,.,TRBJ2-7,.,CASSPGGGRGGEQYF,TGTGCCAGCTCACCAGGCGGGGGCCGAGGGGGCGAGCAGTACTTC
TRBV6-1,.,TRBJ1-2,.,CASSEKGMWGGYTF,TGTGCCAGCAGTGAAAAAGGCATGTGGGGTGGCTACACCTTC
TRBV11-2,.,TRBJ1-1,few,CASTLGPSAFF,TGTGCCAGCACCCTGGGACCTAGCGCTTTCTTT
TRBV15,TRBD2,TRBJ2-5,.,CATSNPGLAGDWETQYF,TGTGCCACCAGCAACCCAGGACTAGCGGGGGACTGGGAGACCCAGTACTTC
TRBV24-1,TRBD1,TRBJ1-6,.,CATSDLRAGGAHNNSPLHF,TGTGCCACCAGTGATTTGCGGGCAGGGGGCGCCCACAATAATTCACCCCTCCACTTT
TRBV27,TRBD2,TRBJ2-5,.,CASSFTGGTQYF,TGTGCCAGCAGTTTCACGGGAGGGACCCAGTACTTC
TRBV7-3,.,TRBJ2-1,.,CASSLGPPANNEQFF,TGTGCCAGCAGCTTAGGACCTCCGGCGAACAATGAGCAGTTCTTC
TRBV27,.,TRBJ2-7,.,CASRRTGRAYEQYF,TGTGCCAGCAGGAGGACAGGGAGGGCTTACGAGCAGTACTTC
TRBV19,.,TRBJ1-2,.,CASSMGRSNYGYTF,TGTGCCAGTAGTATGGGCCGCTCAAACTATGGCTACACCTTC
TRBV5-6,.,TRBJ2-5,.,CASSLLSGETQYF,TGTGCCAGCAGCTTGTTGTCAGGAGAGACCCAGTACTTC
TRBV7-9,.,TRBJ2-3,.,CASSPAEVRTDTQYF,TGTGCCAGCAGCCCAGCCGAGGTTCGCACAGATACGCAGTATTTT
TRBV7-8,.,TRBJ2-7,.,CASSLAREREQYF,TGTGCCAGCAGCTTAGCTCGAGAACGCGAGCAGTACTTC
TRBV15,.,TRBJ1-1,.,CATSRDPPRSTEAFF,TGTGCCACCAGCAGAGACCCTCCCAGGTCCACTGAAGCTTTCTTT
TRBV4-1,.,TRBJ1-1,.,CASSQSSEYTEAFF,TGCGCCAGCAGCCAGTCCTCGGAATACACTGAAGCTTTCTTT
TRBV4-1,TRBD2,TRBJ2-3,.,CASSLYSGGGTDTQYF,TGCGCCAGCAGCCTTTATAGCGGGGGGGGCACAGATACGCAGTATTTT
TRBV4-1,.,TRBJ1-4,.,CASSQEDGYEKLFF,TGCGCCAGCAGCCAAGAAGACGGGTATGAAAAACTGTTTTTT
TRBV6-6,.,TRBJ1-1,.,CASRGGGNTEAFF,TGTGCCAGCCGGGGTGGGGGGAACACTGAAGCTTTCTTT
TRBV12-3/TRBV12-4,.,TRBJ2-7,.,CASSFGLGEQYF,TGTGCCAGCAGTTTCGGTCTCGGTGAGCAGTACTTC